This T cell receptor (beta chain) originates from a study of blood T cell repertoires in COVID-19. This CDR3 has 13 amino acids. Germline-derived CDR1 and CDR2 are SGHTA and FQGNSA. Trimming took off 2 bases at V and 4 bases at J, with 6 bases between the two ends. Method: immunoSEQ multiplex PCR; TCRdb's copy keeps in-frame clones and lacks some. The sample has about 190,000 clones, less than 90% seen once. Sequencing used peripheral blood. This sequence was found in a human donor in a cohort sampled during active COVID-19. The V gene is TRBV7-2, the J gene TRBJ1-5; D may be TRBD1 (5 bases). The CDR3 DNA follows: TGTGCCAGCAGCTTACCAGGGAATCAGCCCCAGCATTTT. Protein product: CASSLPGNQPQHF. The variable domain in full, with the rest retrieved from reference TRBV7-2 and TRBJ1-5, is GAGVSQSPSNKVTEKGKDVELRCDPISGHTALYWYRQSLGQGLEFLIYFQGNSAPDKSGLPSDRFSAERTGGSVSTLTIQRTQQEDSAVYLCASSLPGNQPQHFGDGTRLSIL.